One sample yielded the 24 T cell receptor beta chains listed below, sequenced in a study of blood T cell repertoires in COVID-19. The repertoire was sequenced with immunoSEQ multiplex PCR; TCRdb's copy has only in-frame clones and lacks some. The table has approximately 280,000 clones, about nine tenths seen once; the top ten hold 1.5% to 2%. Input material: PBMCs or T cells enriched from blood (not recorded which). The receptors were gathered from a woman in her sixties who had recovered from COVID-19.

The genes are TRBV9 and TRBJ1-4; D perhaps matches TRBD1 (6 bases). CDR3 length: 15 amino acids. CDR1 and CDR2 (germline): SGDLS, YYNGEE. The ends were cut back, 3 bases at V and 3 bases at J, with 12 bases in the middle. For the CDR3, the DNA is TGTGCCAGCAGCGCCGCCAGGGGAGCTAATGAAAAACTGTTTTTT. Encoded protein: CASSAARGANEKLFF.

The chain joins TRBV30 to TRBJ1-5, with unresolved D. This CDR3 comprises 14 residues. The germline V and J ends were trimmed by 3 bases and 5 bases, with 14 bases remaining between them. Germline V lookup: CDR1 GTSNPN, CDR2 SVGIG (reference sequence). The CDR3 DNA is TGTGCCTGGAGCTCCGGGGAAAGAGATCAGCCCCAGCATTTT. Translating gives CAWSSGERDQPQHF.

This clone was counted a single time. The rearrangement joins TRBV7-2 to TRBJ2-7; TRBD2 matches at 8 bases. Germline V gene lookup returns CDR1 SGHTA and CDR2 FQGNSA. The CDR3 extends over 13 amino acids. The ends lost 1 base at V and 11 bases at J; junction bases unmatched: 7. In nucleotides, the CDR3 is TGTGCCAGCAGCTTAGGGACTAGCTGGGGGGAGTACTTC. Its protein is CASSLGTSWGEYF.

This chain links TRBV5-1 with TRBJ2-3; 9 bases line up with TRBD2. The J segment lost 1 base and the V segment lost 6 bases, leaving 6 bases of the junction unmatched. The CDR3 sequence is 15 residues long. Germline CDR1 reads SGHRS; CDR2 reads YFSETQ. In DNA form, the CDR3 reads TGCGCCAGCACGACCTTAGCGGGAGGCACAGATACGCAGTATTTT. Its protein product is CASTTLAGGTDTQYF. Complete variable domain (other parts from reference TRBV5-1 and TRBJ2-3): KAGVTQTPRYLIKTRGQQVTLSCSPISGHRSVSWYQQTPGQGLQFLFEYFSETQRNKGNFPGRFSGRQFSNSRSEMNVSTLELGDSALYLCASTTLAGGTDTQYFGPGTRLTVL.

This clone was seen a few times. The CDR3: CASSQSQGAGEQFF. CDR3 DNA: TGCGCCAGCAGCCAATCACAGGGGGCGGGGGAGCAGTTCTTC. The chain couples TRBV4-1 to TRBJ2-1; 9 nucleotides align to TRBD1. This CDR3 spans 14 amino acids. Germline V gene lookup returns CDR1 MGHRA and CDR2 YSYEKL. V shed 2 bases, J shed 10 bases, and the junction held 6 bases outside the gene matches.

The chain carries TRBV24-1 and TRBJ2-2; 8 bases match TRBD1. The germline CDR1 and CDR2 sequences are KGHDR and SFDVKD. The CDR3 has 14 residues. J lost 5 bases, V lost 3 bases, and 1 base had no gene match. The CDR3 bases are TGTGCCACCAGTGATACAGGGGGGACCGGGGAGCTGTTTTTT. Translating it yields CATSDTGGTGELFF.

The chain couples TRBV18 to TRBJ2-3; 10 bases map to TRBD1. V gave up 1 base and J gave up 5 bases; unmatched junction bases: 3. This CDR3 comprises 15 residues. The germline V gene encodes CDR1 KGHSH and CDR2 LQKENI. The chain's CDR3 is CASSPRDRGRDTQYF. The CDR3 nucleotides read TGTGCCAGCTCACCACGGGACAGGGGAAGAGATACGCAGTATTTT.

The chain carries TRBV7-3 and TRBJ2-4; TRBD1 is a possible D gene (6 bases). CDR1 and CDR2 (germline): SGHTA, FQGTGA. V lost 6 bases and J 5 bases, leaving 14 bases between the germline ends. The CDR3 is 14 amino acids. The CDR3 loop reads CASSATGSQNIQYF. The CDR3 DNA sequence: TGTGCCAGCAGTGCTACAGGGAGCCAAAACATTCAGTACTTC.

V and J are TRBV7-8 and TRBJ2-5; D perhaps matches TRBD2 (7 bases). The CDR3 has 16 residues. Germline V gene lookup returns CDR1 SGHVS and CDR2 FQNEAQ. Trimming removed 5 bases from V and 2 bases from J, with 18 bases in between. CDR3 DNA sequence: TGTGCCAGCAGCCTCTCGGGGGGCGCCCGGCAAGAGACCCAGTACTTC. Amino acid sequence: CASSLSGGARQETQYF.

The chain carries TRBV28 and TRBJ2-1; D is perhaps TRBD1 (6 bases). Per the germline V gene, CDR1 is MDHEN and CDR2 is SYDVKM. The CDR3 is 13 amino acids. DNA of the CDR3: TGTGCACAGGGCATAGGATCCTACAATGAGCAGTTCTTC. Its translation is CAQGIGSYNEQFF.

A remark on this clone: This same CDR3 is encoded by further DNA sequences in the sample. The rearrangement joins TRBV5-1 to TRBJ2-1, with unresolved D. V was shortened by 2 bases and J by 2 bases, with 8 bases between the two germline ends. CDR1 is SGHRS, CDR2 YFSETQ, per germline. The CDR3 extends over 14 amino acids. CDR3 loop: CASSFGSPYNEQFF. The CDR3, as DNA: TGCGCCAGCAGCTTCGGGTCCCCCTACAATGAGCAGTTCTTC.

The chain uses TRBV27 and TRBJ1-2, with no clear D. Germline V CDR1 and CDR2: MNHEY, SMNVEV (reference sequence). Trimming removed 7 bases at V and 7 bases at J, with 13 bases between. The CDR3 runs 12 residues. CDR3 residues: CASTSIGGGYTF. The CDR3 DNA reads as TGTGCCAGCACCTCAATCGGAGGTGGCTACACCTTC.

The CDR3 sequence is CASSRWLETQYF. In nucleotides, the CDR3 is TGTGCCAGCAGTCGATGGCTAGAGACCCAGTACTTC. The V call is TRBV7-9, the J call TRBJ2-5, with D unclear. Deletions cut 6 bases from V and 4 bases from J, with 9 bases between. This CDR3 has 12 amino acids. CDR1 and CDR2 (germline): SEHNR, FQNEAQ (reference sequence).

V and J are TRBV7-8 and TRBJ1-6; possible D gene TRBD1, 5 bases. Germline V lookup: CDR1 SGHVS, CDR2 FQNEAQ. This CDR3 comprises 15 residues. Trimming took off 0 bases at V and 7 bases at J, with 10 bases between the two ends. The CDR3 DNA follows: TGTGCCAGCAGCTTAGCGGGGCGTAAGAATTCACCCCTCCACTTT. Protein sequence: CASSLAGRKNSPLHF. Looking up the rest from reference TRBV7-8 and TRBJ1-6 gives the full variable domain: GAGVSQSPRYKVAKRGQDVALRCDPISGHVSLFWYQQALGQGPEFLTYFQNEAQLDKSGLPSDRFFAERPEGSVSTLKIQRTQQEDSAVYLCASSLAGRKNSPLHFGNGTRLTVT.

This clone was seen once. The rearrangement joins TRBV5-1 to TRBJ1-2, with unresolved D. The V gene lost 4 bases and the J gene lost 1 base, with 11 bases spanning the gap. This CDR3 is 14 amino acids long. Per germline, CDR1 SGHRS and CDR2 YFSETQ. This chain's CDR3 is CASSPDGVNYGYTF. The CDR3 nucleotides read TGCGCCAGCAGCCCCGACGGAGTTAACTATGGCTACACCTTC. The full variable domain, rest sourced from reference TRBV5-1 and TRBJ1-2, is KAGVTQTPRYLIKTRGQQVTLSCSPISGHRSVSWYQQTPGQGLQFLFEYFSETQRNKGNFPGRFSGRQFSNSRSEMNVSTLELGDSALYLCASSPDGVNYGYTFGSGTRLTVV.

This clone was counted only a few times. The rearrangement joins TRBV30 to TRBJ1-1, with unresolved D. This CDR3 is built from 14 residues. CDR1 is GTSNPN, CDR2 SVGIG, per germline (reference sequence). Trimming took 2 bases from V and 8 from J, leaving 18 bases between them. CDR3 loop: CAWSPPLGKPEAFF. The CDR3 DNA is TGTGCCTGGAGTCCCCCCCTCGGGAAACCCGAAGCTTTCTTT.

The chain employs TRBV29-1 and TRBJ2-5; 10 bases agree with TRBD2. This CDR3 has 14 residues. Germline V lookup: CDR1 SQVTM, CDR2 ANQGSEA. The junction had 8 bases not matched to a gene; V was cut back by 5 bases and J by 5 bases. The CDR3 spells CSVLEAGGRETQYF. CDR3 sequence (DNA): TGCAGCGTTTTAGAAGCGGGGGGGAGGGAGACCCAGTACTTC.

J is TRBJ2-7 and V is TRBV11-3; D is perhaps TRBD1 (6 bases). The V end was cut by 5 bases, the J end by 6 bases, with 20 bases between. The germline gives CDR1 SGHNT, CDR2 YENEEA. The CDR3 extends over 15 amino acids. The CDR3 DNA reads TGTGCCAGCAGCCCCGAGACAGGATGGGTAGGCGAGCAGTACTTC. Protein sequence: CASSPETGWVGEQYF.

The CDR3 loop reads CASSLYYIAQTETQYF. In DNA form, the CDR3 reads TGTGCCAGCAGTTTATATTACATTGCACAAACAGAGACCCAGTACTTC. The chain recombines TRBV28 with TRBJ2-5, with unresolved D. Trimming stripped 1 base from V and 4 bases from J, with 16 bases between. Germline V gives CDR1 MDHEN, CDR2 SYDVKM. This CDR3 is 16 amino acids long. The whole variable domain, filled in from reference TRBV28 and TRBJ2-5, reads DVKVTQSSRYLVKRTGEKVFLECVQDMDHENMFWYRQDPGLGLRLIYFSYDVKMKEKGDIPEGYSVSREKKERFSLILESASTNQTSMYLCASSLYYIAQTETQYFGPGTRLLVL.

V usage is TRBV19 and J usage is TRBJ1-4; 7 bases fit TRBD1. The CDR3 is made up of 13 amino acids. The germline CDR1 and CDR2 sequences are LNHDA and SQIVND (reference sequence). With 3 bases clipped from V and 13 bases from J, the junction kept 8 bases outside the gene matches. The CDR3 region has the DNA TGTGCCAGTAGTATCGGGACAGTCCCAAGACTGTTTTTT. It specifies CASSIGTVPRLFF.

The chain recombines TRBV4-1 with TRBJ1-2; D may be TRBD1 (6 bases). CDR1 is MGHRA, CDR2 YSYEKL, per germline. V was pared by 1 base and J by 14 bases, with 20 bases between. This CDR3 is built from 14 residues. This CDR3 reads CASSQGVQGATGTF. The CDR3 nucleotides are TGCGCCAGCAGCCAAGGCGTACAGGGCGCAACGGGGACCTTC.

V and J are TRBV5-1 and TRBJ2-3, with D possibly matching TRBD2 (7 bases). There are 14 residues in the CDR3. V lost 0 bases to trimming and J lost 6 bases, with 11 bases between them. CDR1 is SGHRS and CDR2 is YFSETQ in the germline V gene. The CDR3 DNA is TGCGCCAGCAGCTTGGATGGGGGGGCGGATACGCAGTATTTT. This gives the protein CASSLDGGADTQYF.

This chain links TRBV29-1 with TRBJ1-1, with TRBD1 as a possible D gene (6 bases). The CDR3 runs to 14 residues. V was cut by 7 bases and J by 4 bases, with 19 bases left in between. Germline V gene lookup returns CDR1 SQVTM and CDR2 ANQGSEA. The CDR3 nucleotides read TGCAGCGCCCCCGCGGGGGGGCTGGGCACTGAAGCTTTCTTT. Translated: CSAPAGGLGTEAFF.

In DNA, the CDR3 is TGTGCCAGCAGCTTAGGGGGCCAGAGGGAGCAGTTCTTC. Translating it yields CASSLGGQREQFF. This chain connects TRBV11-3 to TRBJ2-1; maybe TRBD1 (5 bases). The CDR3 is 13 amino acids. CDR1 and CDR2 from the germline V gene are SGHNT and YENEEA. V shed 1 base and J shed 10 bases, with 11 bases lying between them.